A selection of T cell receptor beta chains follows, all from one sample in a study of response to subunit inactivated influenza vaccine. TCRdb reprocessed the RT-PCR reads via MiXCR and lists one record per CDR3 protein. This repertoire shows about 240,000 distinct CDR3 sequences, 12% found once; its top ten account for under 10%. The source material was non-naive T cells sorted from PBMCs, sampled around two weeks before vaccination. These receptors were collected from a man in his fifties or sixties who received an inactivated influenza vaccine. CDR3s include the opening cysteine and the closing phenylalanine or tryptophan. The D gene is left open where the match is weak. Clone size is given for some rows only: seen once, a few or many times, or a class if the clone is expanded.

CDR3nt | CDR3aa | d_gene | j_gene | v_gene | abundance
TGCGCCAGCAGCCAAGTGGGGAGAACAGGGTCTACTGGGGCCAACGTCCTGACTTTC | CASSQVGRTGSTGANVLTF | . | TRBJ2-6 | TRBV4-1 | .
TGTGCCAGCAGTGCGCAAACCGGGGAGCTGTTTTTT | CASSAQTGELFF | . | TRBJ2-2 | TRBV2 | many
TGTGCCAGCAGCGTTAGAGATGCGAATGGCTACACCTTC | CASSVRDANGYTF | . | TRBJ1-2 | TRBV9 | few
TGTGCCAGCAGCTCCGGCCGGGGGTGGGACGTGAATAATTCACCCCTCCACTTT | CASSSGRGWDVNNSPLHF | . | TRBJ1-6 | TRBV11-1 | .
TGTGCCACCAGCAGAGACAGGGGAATCGATGGCTACACCTTC | CATSRDRGIDGYTF | . | TRBJ1-2 | TRBV15 | few
TGTGCCAGCAGGTCTCGGACTGGATCAACTAGCACAGATACGCAGTATTTT | CASRSRTGSTSTDTQYF | . | TRBJ2-3 | TRBV2 | few
TGCAGCGTCGCCAGCGGGATGTCAGATACGCAGTATTTT | CSVASGMSDTQYF | TRBD2 | TRBJ2-3 | TRBV29-1 | few
TGCAGCGTTGAAGAGGGGAGCTCCTACGAGCAGTACTTC | CSVEEGSSYEQYF | . | TRBJ2-7 | TRBV29-1 | .
TGCGCCAGCAGCTTCGTTAGGTCCGGGAGGGTTGACACTGAAGCTTTCTTT | CASSFVRSGRVDTEAFF | . | TRBJ1-1 | TRBV5-1 | once
TGTGCCAGCAGTTTATCTTGGGACAGGGGGAGGTCACCCCTCCACTTT | CASSLSWDRGRSPLHF | TRBD1 | TRBJ1-6 | TRBV27 | .
TGTGCCATCAGTATGGAGACAGGGGGAAGTTGGACAGATACGCAGTATTTT | CAISMETGGSWTDTQYF | TRBD1 | TRBJ2-3 | TRBV10-3 | .
TGTGCCACCAGCAGAGATTCGGGCAGGGTGGGTGAAAAACTGTTTTTT | CATSRDSGRVGEKLFF | . | TRBJ1-4 | TRBV15 | few
TGTGCCAGCAGCCCCAGCGGGACAGAAGAGACCCAGTACTTC | CASSPSGTEETQYF | . | TRBJ2-5 | TRBV12-3/TRBV12-4 | many
TGTGCCAGTAGTATCGGACAGGGAAGAAACGAGCAGTACTTC | CASSIGQGRNEQYF | TRBD1 | TRBJ2-7 | TRBV19 | .
TGTGCCAGCAGTTTACGTTTCGGGCGAGGACAAGAGACCCAGTACTTC | CASSLRFGRGQETQYF | . | TRBJ2-5 | TRBV27 | many
TGTGCCAGCAGACTCCGGGACAGAAACTATGGCTACACCTTC | CASRLRDRNYGYTF | TRBD1 | TRBJ1-2 | TRBV2 | .